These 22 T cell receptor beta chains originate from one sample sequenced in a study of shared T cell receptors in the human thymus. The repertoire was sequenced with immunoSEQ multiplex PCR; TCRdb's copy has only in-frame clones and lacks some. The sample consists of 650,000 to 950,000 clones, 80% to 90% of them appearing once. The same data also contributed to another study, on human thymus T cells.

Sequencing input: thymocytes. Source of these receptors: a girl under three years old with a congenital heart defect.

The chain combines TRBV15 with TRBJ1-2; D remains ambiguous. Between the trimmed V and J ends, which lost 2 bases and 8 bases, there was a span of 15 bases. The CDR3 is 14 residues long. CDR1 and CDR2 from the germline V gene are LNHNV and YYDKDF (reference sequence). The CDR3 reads CATSRWEREGGYTF. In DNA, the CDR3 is TGTGCCACCAGCAGATGGGAACGGGAGGGCGGCTACACCTTC.

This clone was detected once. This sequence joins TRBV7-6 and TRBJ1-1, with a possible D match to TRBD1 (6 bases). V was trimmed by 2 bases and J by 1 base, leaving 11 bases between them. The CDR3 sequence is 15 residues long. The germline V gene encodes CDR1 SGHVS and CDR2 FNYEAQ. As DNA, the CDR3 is TGTGCCAGCAGCTTATTCACAGGGCGGAACACTGAAGCTTTCTTT. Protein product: CASSLFTGRNTEAFF.

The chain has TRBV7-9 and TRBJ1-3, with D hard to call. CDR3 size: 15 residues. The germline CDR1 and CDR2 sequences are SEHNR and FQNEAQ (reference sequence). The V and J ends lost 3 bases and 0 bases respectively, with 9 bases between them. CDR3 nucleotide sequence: TGTGCCAGCAGCTTTGTCAAGAGCTCTGGAAACACCATATATTTT. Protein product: CASSFVKSSGNTIYF.

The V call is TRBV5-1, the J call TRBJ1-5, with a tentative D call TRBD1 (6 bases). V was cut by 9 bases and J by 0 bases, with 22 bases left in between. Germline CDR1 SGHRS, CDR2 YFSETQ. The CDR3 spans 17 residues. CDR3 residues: CANPTETGMYSNQPQHF. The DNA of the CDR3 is TGCGCCAACCCAACTGAAACAGGGATGTATAGCAATCAGCCCCAGCATTTT.

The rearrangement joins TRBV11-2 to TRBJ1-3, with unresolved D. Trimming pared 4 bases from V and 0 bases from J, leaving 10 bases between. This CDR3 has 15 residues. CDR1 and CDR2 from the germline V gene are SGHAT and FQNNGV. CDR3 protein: CASSSVKSSGNTIYF. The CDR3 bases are TGTGCCAGCAGCTCGGTTAAGAGCTCTGGAAACACCATATATTTT.

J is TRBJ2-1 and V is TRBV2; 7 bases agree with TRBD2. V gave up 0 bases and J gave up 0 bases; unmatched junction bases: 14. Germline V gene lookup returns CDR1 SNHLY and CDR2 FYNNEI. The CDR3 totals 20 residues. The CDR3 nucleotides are TGTGCCAGCAGTGAAGCGGAGCGTATGATGGGGGGGATCTCCTACAATGAGCAGTTCTTC. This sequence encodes CASSEAERMMGGISYNEQFF.

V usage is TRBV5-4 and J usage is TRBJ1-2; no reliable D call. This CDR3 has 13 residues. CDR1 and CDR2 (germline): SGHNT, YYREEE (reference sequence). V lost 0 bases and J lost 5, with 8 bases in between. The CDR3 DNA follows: TGTGCCAGCAGCTTGGTGACTGCATATGGCTACACCTTC. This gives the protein CASSLVTAYGYTF.

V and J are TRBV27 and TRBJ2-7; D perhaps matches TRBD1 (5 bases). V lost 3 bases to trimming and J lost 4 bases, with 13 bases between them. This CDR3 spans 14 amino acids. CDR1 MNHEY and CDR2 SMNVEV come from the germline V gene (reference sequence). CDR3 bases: TGTGCCAGCAGTTTCTCACGACAGCTTTACGAGCAGTACTTC. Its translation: CASSFSRQLYEQYF.

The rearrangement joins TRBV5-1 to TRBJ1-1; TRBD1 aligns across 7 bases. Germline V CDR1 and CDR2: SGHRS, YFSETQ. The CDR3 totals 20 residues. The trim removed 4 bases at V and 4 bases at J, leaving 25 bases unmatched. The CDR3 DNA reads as TGCGCCAGCAGCCCTGGGAGGCCACAGGGGTGGATAAAAGGTAGCACTGAAGCTTTCTTT. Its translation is CASSPGRPQGWIKGSTEAFF.

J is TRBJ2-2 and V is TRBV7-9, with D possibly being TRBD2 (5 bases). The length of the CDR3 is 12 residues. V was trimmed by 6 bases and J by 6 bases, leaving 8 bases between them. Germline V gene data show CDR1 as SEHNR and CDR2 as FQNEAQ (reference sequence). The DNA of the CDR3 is TGTGCCAGCAGAGCTAGCCCCGGGGAGCTGTTTTTT. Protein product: CASRASPGELFF.

The CDR3 region is CASSPQGRQEQYF. The CDR3 region has the DNA TGTGCCAGCAGTCCACAGGGGCGGCAGGAGCAGTACTTC. The chain joins TRBV6-6 to TRBJ2-7, with TRBD1 matching over 7 bases. CDR1 and CDR2 (germline): MNHNY, SVGAGI (reference sequence). There are 13 residues in the CDR3. Trimming removed 5 bases from V and 7 bases from J; junction bases left unmatched: 8.

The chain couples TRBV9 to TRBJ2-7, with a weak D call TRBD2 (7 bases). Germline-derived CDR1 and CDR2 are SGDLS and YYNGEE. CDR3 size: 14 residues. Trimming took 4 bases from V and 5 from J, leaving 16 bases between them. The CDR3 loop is CASSPRGGLDEQYF. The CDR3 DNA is TGTGCCAGCAGCCCGAGGGGGGGCCTAGACGAGCAGTACTTC.

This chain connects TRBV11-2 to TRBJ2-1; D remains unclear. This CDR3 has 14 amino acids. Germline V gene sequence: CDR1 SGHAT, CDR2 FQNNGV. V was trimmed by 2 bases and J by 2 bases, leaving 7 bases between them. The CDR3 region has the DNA TGTGCCAGCAGCTTACGGAGAGCCTACAATGAGCAGTTCTTC. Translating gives CASSLRRAYNEQFF.

The chain's CDR3 is CATPGQGDFSGANVLTF. CDR3 DNA sequence: TGTGCCACTCCTGGACAGGGGGATTTCTCTGGGGCCAACGTCCTGACTTTC. This chain uses TRBV7-2 with TRBJ2-6; 10 nucleotides match TRBD1. Looked up from germline, CDR1 is SGHTA and CDR2 is FQGNSA. Trimming took 10 bases from V and 0 from J; bases not matched to a gene: 9. The CDR3 has 17 amino acids. Supplemented by reference TRBV7-2 and TRBJ2-6, the full variable domain reads GAGVSQSPSNKVTEKGKDVELRCDPISGHTALYWYRQSLGQGLEFLIYFQGNSAPDKSGLPSDRFSAERTGGSVSTLTIQRTQQEDSAVYLCATPGQGDFSGANVLTFGAGSRLTVL.

This CDR3 is CASCTGTVGSGANVLTF. The CDR3 DNA reads TGTGCCAGCTGTACCGGGACAGTAGGCTCTGGGGCCAACGTCCTGACTTTC. The chain has TRBV25-1 and TRBJ2-6; the match to TRBD1 covers 7 bases. Germline CDR1 MGHDK, CDR2 SYGVNS. With 8 bases clipped from V and 0 bases from J, the junction kept 10 bases outside the gene matches. The CDR3 spans 17 residues.

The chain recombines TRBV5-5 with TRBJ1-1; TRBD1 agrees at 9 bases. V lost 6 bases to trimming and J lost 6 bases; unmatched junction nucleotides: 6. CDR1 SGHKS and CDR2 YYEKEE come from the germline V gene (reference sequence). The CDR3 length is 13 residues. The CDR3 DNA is TGTGCCAGCACCTTCGACAGGGGGGCTGAAGCTTTCTTT. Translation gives CASTFDRGAEAFF.

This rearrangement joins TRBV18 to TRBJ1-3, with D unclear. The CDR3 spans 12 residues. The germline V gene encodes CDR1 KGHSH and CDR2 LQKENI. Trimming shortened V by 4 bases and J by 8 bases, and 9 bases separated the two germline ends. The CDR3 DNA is TGTGCCAGCTCACGTCAGGAGGACACCATATATTTT. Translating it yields CASSRQEDTIYF. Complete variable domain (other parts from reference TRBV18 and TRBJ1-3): NAGVMQNPRHLVRRRGQEARLRCSPMKGHSHVYWYRQLPEEGLKFMVYLQKENIIDESGMPKERFSAEFPKEGPSILRIQQVVRGDSAAYFCASSRQEDTIYFGEGSWLTVV.

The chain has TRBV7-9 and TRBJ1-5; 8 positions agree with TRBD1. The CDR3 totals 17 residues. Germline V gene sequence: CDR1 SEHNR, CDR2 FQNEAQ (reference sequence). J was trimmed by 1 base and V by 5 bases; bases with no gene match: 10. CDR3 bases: TGTGCCAGCAGCCCCAGCCAACAGGGGGAAAGCAATCAGCCCCAGCATTTT. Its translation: CASSPSQQGESNQPQHF.

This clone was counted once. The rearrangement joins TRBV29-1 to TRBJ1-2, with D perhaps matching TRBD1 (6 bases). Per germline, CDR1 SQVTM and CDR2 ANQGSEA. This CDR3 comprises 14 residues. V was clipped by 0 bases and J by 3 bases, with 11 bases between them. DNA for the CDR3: TGCAGCGTTGAAGATCAGGGGTTCCACTATGGCTACACCTTC. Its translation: CSVEDQGFHYGYTF. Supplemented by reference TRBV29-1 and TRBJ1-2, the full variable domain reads SAVISQKPSRDICQRGTSLTIQCQVDSQVTMMFWYRQQPGQSLTLIATANQGSEATYESGFVIDKFPISRPNLTFSTLTVSNMSPEDSSIYLCSVEDQGFHYGYTFGSGTRLTVV.

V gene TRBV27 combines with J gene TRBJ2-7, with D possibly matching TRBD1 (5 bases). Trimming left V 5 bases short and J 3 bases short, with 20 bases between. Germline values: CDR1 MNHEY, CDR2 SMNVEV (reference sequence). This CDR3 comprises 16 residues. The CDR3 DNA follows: TGTGCCAGCAGTCCTAATACGAGGACACCCAGCTACGAGCAGTACTTC. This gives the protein CASSPNTRTPSYEQYF.

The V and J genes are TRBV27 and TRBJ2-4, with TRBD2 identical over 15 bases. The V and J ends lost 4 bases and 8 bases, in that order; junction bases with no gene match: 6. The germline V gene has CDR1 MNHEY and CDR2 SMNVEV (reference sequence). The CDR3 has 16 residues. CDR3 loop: CASSSGLAGGLDIQYF. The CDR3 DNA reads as TGTGCCAGCAGTTCCGGACTAGCGGGGGGGCTGGACATTCAGTACTTC.

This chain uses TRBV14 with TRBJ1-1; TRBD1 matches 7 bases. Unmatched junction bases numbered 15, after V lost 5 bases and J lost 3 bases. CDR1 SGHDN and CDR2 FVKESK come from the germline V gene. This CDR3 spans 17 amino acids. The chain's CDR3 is CASSFDPRTGTDTEAFF. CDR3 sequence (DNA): TGTGCCAGCAGCTTCGACCCCCGGACAGGAACGGACACTGAAGCTTTCTTT. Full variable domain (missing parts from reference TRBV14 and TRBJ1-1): EAGVTQFPSHSVIEKGQTVTLRCDPISGHDNLYWYRRVMGKEIKFLLHFVKESKQDESGMPNNRFLAERTGGTYSTLKVQPAELEDSGVYFCASSFDPRTGTDTEAFFGQGTRLTVV.